The source of this T cell receptor (beta chain) is a study of blood T cell repertoires in COVID-19. Study information: The United States, Italy and Spain were the sources of the acute and convalescent COVID-19 samples.

Cohort placement rested on clinical history that participants reported themselves. Two consecutive negative NP/OP PCR tests, clearance, or resolved symptoms defined Cohort 3 recovery. Authors' methods: The assay estimated nucleated cells by amplifying reference gene primers. Assay: immunoSEQ multiplex PCR; the TCRdb copy retains only in-frame clones and omits some. V and J calls plus clone size are reproduced from that table; the DNA served to infer D and trimming. The sample includes about 190,000 clones, approximately 82% of them seen just once. V lost 1 base and J lost 5; bases outside the gene matches: 4. From germline, CDR1 is SGHTA and CDR2 FQGNSA. The CDR3 length is 15 residues.

This chain links TRBV7-2 with TRBJ2-1; 8 nucleotides agree with TRBD2. Sequenced input: PBMCs or T cells enriched from blood (not recorded which). This TCR came from a woman in her forties or fifties who had recovered from COVID-19. CDR3 loop: CASSLDPSGHNEQFF. The CDR3 DNA sequence: TGTGCCAGCAGCTTAGATCCTAGCGGGCACAATGAGCAGTTCTTC.